The 4 T cell receptor beta chains presented below share a single source sample, sequenced in a study of cytomegalovirus exposure and HLA in healthy donors. 13 Jbeta primers and 60 Vbeta primers were used for the PCR. Profiled with immunoSEQ multiplex PCR; TCRdb holds only in-frame clones, not every one. Here the sample spans over 110,000 clones, roughly four fifths being singletons. The sequenced material came from PBMCs. The receptors were sampled from a male donor in good health and CMV-seronegative.

The gene calls are TRBV27 and TRBJ2-3, with TRBD2 as a possible D gene (6 bases). V gave up 5 bases and J gave up 3 bases, with 18 bases separating them. The CDR3 loop spans 16 amino acids. Germline assignment: CDR1 MNHEY and CDR2 SMNVEV (reference sequence). The CDR3 bases are TGTGCCAGCAGTCCACTCGCCCCCAGCGGGACAGATACGCAGTATTTT. This encodes CASSPLAPSGTDTQYF.

A few counts support this clone. V and J are TRBV6-4 and TRBJ2-1; 7 positions match TRBD1. The V gene end was trimmed by 0 bases and the J gene end by 7 bases; junction bases not matched to a gene: 6. The length of the CDR3 is 15 residues. Germline loops: CDR1 MRHNA, CDR2 SNTAGT. This chain's CDR3 is CASSDSGTERNEQFF. The CDR3 nucleotides are TGTGCCAGCAGTGACTCCGGGACAGAGAGAAATGAGCAGTTCTTC.

The chain recombines TRBV7-9 with TRBJ2-1, with TRBD2 matching over 8 bases. CDR3 length: 13 amino acids. The V gene's germline CDR1 is SEHNR and CDR2 FQNEAQ (reference sequence). Germline trimming cut 5 bases from V and 8 bases from J; bases unmatched to any gene: 5. Here the CDR3 DNA reads TGTGCCAGCAGCCCAAGCGGGAGCTATGAGCAGTTCTTC. Translation: CASSPSGSYEQFF. Combining the CDR3 with reference TRBV7-9 and TRBJ2-1 gives the whole variable domain DTGVSQNPRHKITKRGQNVTFRCDPISEHNRLYWYRQTLGQGPEFLTYFQNEAQLEKSRLLSDRFSAERPKGSFSTLEIQRTEQGDSAMYLCASSPSGSYEQFFGPGTRLTVL.

The chain is built from TRBV6-5 and TRBJ2-6, with D unresolved. The CDR3 runs 15 residues. Germline V gene sequence: CDR1 MNHEY, CDR2 SVGAGI. Trimming removed 3 bases from V and 0 bases from J, with 6 bases in between. The CDR3: CASSYVASGANVLTF. The CDR3 DNA reads TGTGCCAGCAGTTATGTGGCCTCTGGGGCCAACGTCCTGACTTTC.